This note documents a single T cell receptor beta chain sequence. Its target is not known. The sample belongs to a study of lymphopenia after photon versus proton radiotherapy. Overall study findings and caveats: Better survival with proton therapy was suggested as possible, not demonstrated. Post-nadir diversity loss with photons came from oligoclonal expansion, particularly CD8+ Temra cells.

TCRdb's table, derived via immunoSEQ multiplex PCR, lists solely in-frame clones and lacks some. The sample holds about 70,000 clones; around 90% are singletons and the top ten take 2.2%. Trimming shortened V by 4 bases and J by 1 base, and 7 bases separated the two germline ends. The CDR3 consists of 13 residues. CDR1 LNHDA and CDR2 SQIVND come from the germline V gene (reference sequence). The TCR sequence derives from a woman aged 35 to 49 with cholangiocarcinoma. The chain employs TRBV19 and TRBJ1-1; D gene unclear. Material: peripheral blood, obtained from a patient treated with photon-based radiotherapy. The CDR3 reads CASSTPGNTEAFF. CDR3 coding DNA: TGTGCCAGTAGTACCCCTGGGAACACTGAAGCTTTCTTT.